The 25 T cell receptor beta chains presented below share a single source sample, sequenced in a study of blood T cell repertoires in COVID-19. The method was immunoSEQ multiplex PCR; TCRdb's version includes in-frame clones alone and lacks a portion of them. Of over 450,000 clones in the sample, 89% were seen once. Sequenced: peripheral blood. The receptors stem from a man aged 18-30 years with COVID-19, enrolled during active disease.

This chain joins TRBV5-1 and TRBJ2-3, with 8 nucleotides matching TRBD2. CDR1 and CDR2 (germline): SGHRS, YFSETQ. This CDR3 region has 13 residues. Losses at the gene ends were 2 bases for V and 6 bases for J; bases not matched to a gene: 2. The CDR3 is CASSFSGDDTQYF. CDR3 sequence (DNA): TGCGCCAGCAGCTTTAGCGGGGATGATACGCAGTATTTT.

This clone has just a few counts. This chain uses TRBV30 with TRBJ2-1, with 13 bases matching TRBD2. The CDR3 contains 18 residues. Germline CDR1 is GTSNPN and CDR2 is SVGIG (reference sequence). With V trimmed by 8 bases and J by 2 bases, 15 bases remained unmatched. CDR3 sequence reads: CAGFAGLAGVRAYNEQFF. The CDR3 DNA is TGTGCCGGGTTTGCCGGACTAGCGGGAGTAAGGGCCTACAATGAGCAGTTCTTC.

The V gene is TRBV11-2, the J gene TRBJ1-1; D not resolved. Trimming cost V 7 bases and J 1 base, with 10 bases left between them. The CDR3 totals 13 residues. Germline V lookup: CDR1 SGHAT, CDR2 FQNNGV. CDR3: CASTRTQNTEAFF. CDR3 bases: TGTGCCAGCACAAGGACTCAGAACACTGAAGCTTTCTTT. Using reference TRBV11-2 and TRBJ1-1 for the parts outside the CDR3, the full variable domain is EAGVAQSPRYKIIEKRQSVAFWCNPISGHATLYWYQQILGQGPKLLIQFQNNGVVDDSQLPKDRFSAERLKGVDSTLKIQPAKLEDSAVYLCASTRTQNTEAFFGQGTRLTVV.

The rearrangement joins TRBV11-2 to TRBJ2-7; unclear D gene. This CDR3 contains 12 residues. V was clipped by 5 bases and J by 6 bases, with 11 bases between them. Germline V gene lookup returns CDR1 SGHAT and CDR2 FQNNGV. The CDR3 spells CASSPQVREQYF. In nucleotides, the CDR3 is TGTGCCAGCAGCCCCCAGGTCCGCGAGCAGTACTTC.

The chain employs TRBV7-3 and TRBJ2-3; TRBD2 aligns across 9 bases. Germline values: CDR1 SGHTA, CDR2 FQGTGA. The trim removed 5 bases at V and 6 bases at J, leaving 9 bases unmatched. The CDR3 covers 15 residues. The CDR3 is CASSPSGTLGDTQYF. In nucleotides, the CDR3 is TGTGCCAGCAGCCCTAGCGGGACCCTAGGGGATACGCAGTATTTT.

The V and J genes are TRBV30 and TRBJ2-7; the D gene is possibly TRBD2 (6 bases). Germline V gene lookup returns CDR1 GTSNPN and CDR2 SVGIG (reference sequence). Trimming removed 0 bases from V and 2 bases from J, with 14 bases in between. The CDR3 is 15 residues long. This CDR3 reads CAWSVNRGRTYEQYF. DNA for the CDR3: TGTGCCTGGAGTGTCAATCGGGGGAGAACCTACGAGCAGTACTTC. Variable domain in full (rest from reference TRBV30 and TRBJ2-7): SQTIHQWPATLVQPVGSPLSLECTVEGTSNPNLYWYRQAAGRGLQLLFYSVGIGQISSEVPQNLSASRPQDRQFILSSKKLLLSDSGFYLCAWSVNRGRTYEQYFGPGTRLTVT.

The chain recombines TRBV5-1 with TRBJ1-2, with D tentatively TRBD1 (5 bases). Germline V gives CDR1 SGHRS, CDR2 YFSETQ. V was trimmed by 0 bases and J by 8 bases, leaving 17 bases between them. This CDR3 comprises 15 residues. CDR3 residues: CASSLDTGLVGGYTF. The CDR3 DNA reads TGCGCCAGCAGCTTGGATACAGGTCTGGTTGGCGGCTACACCTTC.

In nucleotides, the CDR3 is TGTGCCTGGAGTGCTGCTGGCCTCCCGCACTATGGCTACACCTTC. As protein: CAWSAAGLPHYGYTF. The rearrangement joins TRBV30 to TRBJ1-2; D is unclear. This CDR3 is built from 15 residues. Per the germline V gene, CDR1 is GTSNPN and CDR2 is SVGIG (reference sequence). V shed 1 base and J shed 3 bases, with 15 bases lying between them.

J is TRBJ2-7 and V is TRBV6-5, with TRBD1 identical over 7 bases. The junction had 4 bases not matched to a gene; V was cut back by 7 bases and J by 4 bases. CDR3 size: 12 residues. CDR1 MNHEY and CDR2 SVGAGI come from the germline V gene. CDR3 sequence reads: CASIRGWYEQYF. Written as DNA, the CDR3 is TGTGCCAGCATCAGGGGGTGGTACGAGCAGTACTTC.

The CDR3 DNA reads TGCGCCAGCAGCCAAGGGACTAGCGGACTACACAATGAGCAGTTCTTC. Its protein product is CASSQGTSGLHNEQFF. The V call is TRBV4-1, the J call TRBJ2-1; 10 positions agree with TRBD2. The CDR3 is 16 amino acids. Germline loops: CDR1 MGHRA, CDR2 YSYEKL. The V segment lost 1 base and the J segment 5 bases; nucleotides outside the gene matches: 5.

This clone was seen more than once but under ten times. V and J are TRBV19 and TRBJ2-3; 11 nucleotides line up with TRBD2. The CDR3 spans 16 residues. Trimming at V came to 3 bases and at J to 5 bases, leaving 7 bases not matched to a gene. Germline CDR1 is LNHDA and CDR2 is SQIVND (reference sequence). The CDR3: CASSILGTSGLDTQYF. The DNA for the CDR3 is TGTGCCAGTAGTATTCTAGGGACTAGCGGTCTAGATACGCAGTATTTT.

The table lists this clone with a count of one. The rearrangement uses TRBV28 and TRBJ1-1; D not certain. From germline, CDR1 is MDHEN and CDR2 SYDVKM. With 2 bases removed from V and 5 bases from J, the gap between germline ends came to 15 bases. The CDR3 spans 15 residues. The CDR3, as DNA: TGTGCCAGCAGTTTACCAGGTCTAGGAGGGACTGAAGCTTTCTTT. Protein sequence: CASSLPGLGGTEAFF.

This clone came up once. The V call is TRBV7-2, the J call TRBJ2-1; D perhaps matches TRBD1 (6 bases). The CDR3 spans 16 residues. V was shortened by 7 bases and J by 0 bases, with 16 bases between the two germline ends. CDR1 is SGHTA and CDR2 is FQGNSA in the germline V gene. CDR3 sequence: CASNIGGPSSYNEQFF. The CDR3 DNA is TGTGCCAGCAACATTGGGGGCCCGAGCTCCTACAATGAGCAGTTCTTC.

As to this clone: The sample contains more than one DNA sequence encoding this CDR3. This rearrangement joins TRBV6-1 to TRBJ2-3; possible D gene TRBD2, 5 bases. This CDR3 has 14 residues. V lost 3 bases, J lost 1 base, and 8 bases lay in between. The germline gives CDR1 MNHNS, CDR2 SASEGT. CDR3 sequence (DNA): TGTGCCAGCAGTGAGGCGGGCGGCACAGATACGCAGTATTTT. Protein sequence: CASSEAGGTDTQYF.

The CDR3 loop is CATRGLARETQYF. The CDR3, as DNA: TGTGCCACCAGAGGACTAGCCCGAGAGACCCAGTACTTC. The chain recombines TRBV5-8 with TRBJ2-5, with 8 bases that match TRBD2. J gave up 4 bases and V 9 bases, and 8 bases lay outside the gene matches. In germline, CDR1 is SGHTS, CDR2 YDEGEE. This CDR3 contains 13 residues.

In DNA, the CDR3 is TGTGCCAGCAGTGAATGGGGCGGGAGCGTGACCGGGGAGCTGTTTTTT. Translated: CASSEWGGSVTGELFF. This chain uses TRBV25-1 with TRBJ2-2; 7 nucleotides align to TRBD2. The CDR3 has 16 amino acids. Trimming removed 1 base from V and 5 bases from J; junction bases left unmatched: 7. Germline V CDR1 and CDR2: MGHDK, SYGVNS.

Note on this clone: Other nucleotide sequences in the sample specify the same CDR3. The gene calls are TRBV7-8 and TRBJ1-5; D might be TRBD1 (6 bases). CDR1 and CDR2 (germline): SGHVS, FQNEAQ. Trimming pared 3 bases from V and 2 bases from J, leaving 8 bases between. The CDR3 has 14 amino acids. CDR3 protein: CASSFAGGNQPQHF. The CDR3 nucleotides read TGTGCCAGCAGCTTTGCAGGGGGCAATCAGCCCCAGCATTTT. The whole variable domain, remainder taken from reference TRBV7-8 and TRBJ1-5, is GAGVSQSPRYKVAKRGQDVALRCDPISGHVSLFWYQQALGQGPEFLTYFQNEAQLDKSGLPSDRFFAERPEGSVSTLKIQRTQQEDSAVYLCASSFAGGNQPQHFGDGTRLSIL.

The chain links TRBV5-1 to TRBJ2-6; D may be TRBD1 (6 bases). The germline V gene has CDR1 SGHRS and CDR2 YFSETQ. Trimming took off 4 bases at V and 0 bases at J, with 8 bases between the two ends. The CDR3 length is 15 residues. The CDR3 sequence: CASSRTASGANVLTF. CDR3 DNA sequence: TGCGCCAGCAGCCGGACAGCCTCTGGGGCCAACGTCCTGACTTTC. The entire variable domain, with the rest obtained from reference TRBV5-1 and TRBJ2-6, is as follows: KAGVTQTPRYLIKTRGQQVTLSCSPISGHRSVSWYQQTPGQGLQFLFEYFSETQRNKGNFPGRFSGRQFSNSRSEMNVSTLELGDSALYLCASSRTASGANVLTFGAGSRLTVL.

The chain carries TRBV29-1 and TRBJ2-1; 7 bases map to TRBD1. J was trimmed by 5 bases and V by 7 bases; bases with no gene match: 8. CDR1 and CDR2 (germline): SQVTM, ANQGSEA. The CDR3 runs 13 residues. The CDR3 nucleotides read TGCAGCGCCTGGACAGGTGGGAACAATGAGCAGTTCTTC. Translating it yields CSAWTGGNNEQFF.

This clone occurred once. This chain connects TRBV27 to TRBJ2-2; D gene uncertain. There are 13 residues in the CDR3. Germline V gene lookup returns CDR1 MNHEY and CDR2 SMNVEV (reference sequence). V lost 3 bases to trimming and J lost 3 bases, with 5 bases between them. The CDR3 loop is CASSFTYTGELFF. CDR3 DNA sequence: TGTGCCAGCAGTTTTACATACACCGGGGAGCTGTTTTTT.

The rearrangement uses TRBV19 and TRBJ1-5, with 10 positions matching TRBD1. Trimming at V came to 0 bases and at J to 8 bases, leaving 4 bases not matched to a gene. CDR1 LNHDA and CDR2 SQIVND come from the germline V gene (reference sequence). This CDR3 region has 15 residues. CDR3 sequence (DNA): TGTGCCAGTAGTATAGATTCGGGACAGGGGAAGCCCCAGCATTTT. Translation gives CASSIDSGQGKPQHF.

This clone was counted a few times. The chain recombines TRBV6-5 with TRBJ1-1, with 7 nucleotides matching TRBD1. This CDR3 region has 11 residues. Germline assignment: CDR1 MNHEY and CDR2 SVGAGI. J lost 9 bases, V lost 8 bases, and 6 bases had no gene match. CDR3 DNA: TGTGCCAGCGGGGACAGTCGTAAAGCTTTCTTT. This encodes CASGDSRKAFF.

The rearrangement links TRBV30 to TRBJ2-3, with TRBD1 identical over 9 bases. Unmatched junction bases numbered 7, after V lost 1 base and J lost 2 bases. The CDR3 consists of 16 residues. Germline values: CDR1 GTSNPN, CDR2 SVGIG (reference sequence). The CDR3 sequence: CAWSGGQGGTTDTQYF. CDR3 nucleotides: TGTGCCTGGAGTGGGGGACAGGGAGGCACCACAGATACGCAGTATTTT.

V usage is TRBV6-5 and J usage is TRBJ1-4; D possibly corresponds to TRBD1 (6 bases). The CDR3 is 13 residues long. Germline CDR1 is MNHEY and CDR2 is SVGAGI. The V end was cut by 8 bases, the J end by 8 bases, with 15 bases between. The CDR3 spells CASLTGKWEKLFF. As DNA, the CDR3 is TGTGCCAGCTTAACAGGGAAATGGGAAAAACTGTTTTTT.

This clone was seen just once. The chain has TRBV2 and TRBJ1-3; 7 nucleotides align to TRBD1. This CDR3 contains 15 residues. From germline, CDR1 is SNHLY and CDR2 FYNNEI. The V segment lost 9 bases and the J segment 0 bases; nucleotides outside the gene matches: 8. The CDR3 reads CARGQFSGSGNTIYF. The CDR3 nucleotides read TGTGCCAGGGGACAGTTTTCAGGCTCTGGAAACACCATATATTTT.